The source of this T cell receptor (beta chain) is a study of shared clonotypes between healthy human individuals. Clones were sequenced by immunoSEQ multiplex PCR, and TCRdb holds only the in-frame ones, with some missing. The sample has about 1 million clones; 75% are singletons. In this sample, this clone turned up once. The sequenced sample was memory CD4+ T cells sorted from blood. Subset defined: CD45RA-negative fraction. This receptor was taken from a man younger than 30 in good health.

CDR3 residues: CASSLQRVGELFF. CDR3 sequence (DNA): TGTGCCAGCAGTTTACAAAGGGTCGGGGAGCTGTTTTTT. This chain joins TRBV27 and TRBJ2-2; D is unresolved. CDR1 MNHEY and CDR2 SMNVEV come from the germline V gene (reference sequence). The CDR3 is 13 residues long. Deletions cut 2 bases from V and 7 bases from J, with 8 bases between.